These T cell receptor beta chains were read from a single sample in a study of PD-1 blockade in classical Hodgkin lymphoma. Assay: immunoSEQ multiplex PCR; the TCRdb copy retains only in-frame clones and omits some. Of tens of thousands of clones in the sample, just over 90% were seen once. Sequencing was performed on peripheral blood mononuclear cells (PBMCs), taken at baseline. The receptors were gathered from a human donor with classical Hodgkin lymphoma. The CDR3 runs from the conserved cysteine through the conserved F or W. The D gene is left open where the match is weak. Only some rows state a clone size, as once, few, many or a class for expanded clones.

TRBV6-5,TRBJ2-7,.,.,CASSEVQGAYEQYF,TGTGCCAGCTCGGAAGTTCAAGGGGCCTACGAGCAGTACTTC
TRBV2,TRBJ2-7,TRBD1,.,CASRLGFRPGGLSYEQYF,TGTGCCAGCAGATTAGGATTTCGTCCAGGGGGCCTCTCCTACGAGCAGTACTTC
TRBV28,TRBJ2-7,.,.,CASSLQADTYEQYF,TGTGCCAGCAGTTTACAAGCGGATACCTACGAGCAGTACTTC
TRBV6-4,TRBJ2-1,TRBD1,few,CASSDRQGAYNEQFF,TGTGCCAGCAGTGACAGGCAGGGGGCCTACAATGAGCAGTTCTTC
TRBV7-2,TRBJ2-1,.,.,CASSLASPSVFF,TGTGCCAGCAGCTTAGCTAGCCCCTCGGTTTTCTTC
TRBV28,TRBJ1-5,.,once,CASTPFFAQGNNQPQHF,TGTGCCAGCACCCCTTTTTTTGCGCAGGGCAACAATCAGCCCCAGCATTTT
TRBV4-2,TRBJ1-5,TRBD1,once,CASSQGTGGNQPQHF,TGTGCCAGCAGCCAAGGGACAGGGGGCAATCAGCCCCAGCATTTT
TRBV2,TRBJ1-6,.,.,CASSEAVRTRMDSPLHF,TGTGCCAGCAGTGAAGCGGTTCGGACTAGAATGGATTCACCCCTCCACTTT
TRBV7-9,TRBJ2-7,.,.,CASSSSASLAASSYEQYF,TGTGCCAGCAGCTCTTCTGCCAGCTTAGCGGCCAGCTCCTACGAGCAGTACTTC
TRBV13,TRBJ2-7,.,few,CASSPGGGQLYEQYF,TGTGCCAGCAGCCCAGGAGGGGGTCAGTTGTACGAGCAGTACTTC
TRBV4-3,TRBJ1-4,.,.,CASSQDTATNEKLFF,TGCGCCAGCAGCCAAGATACAGCAACTAATGAAAAACTGTTTTTT
TRBV10-3,TRBJ1-2,.,.,CAISDQDDGYTF,TGTGCCATCAGTGACCAGGACGATGGCTACACCTTC
TRBV2,TRBJ2-1,TRBD2,once,CASSEEEAGVSSYNEQFF,TGTGCCAGCAGTGAAGAGGAAGCGGGAGTCTCCTCCTACAATGAGCAGTTCTTC
TRBV2,TRBJ2-7,TRBD1,once,CASRTGAYEQYF,TGTGCCAGTCGGACAGGAGCCTACGAGCAGTACTTC
TRBV19,TRBJ2-7,.,.,CASSILGNEQYF,TGTGCCAGTAGTATCTTGGGGAACGAGCAGTACTTC
TRBV7-2,TRBJ1-1,.,.,CASRRGANSNTEAFF,TGTGCCAGCAGAAGAGGGGCCAACTCGAACACTGAAGCTTTCTTT
TRBV6-1,TRBJ1-4,TRBD1,.,CASSTGQGYEKLFF,TGTGCCAGCAGTACGGGACAGGGGTATGAAAAACTGTTTTTT
TRBV9,TRBJ2-1,TRBD2,.,CASSGRTSGRGLNEQFF,TGTGCCAGCAGCGGGCGGACTAGCGGGAGGGGCCTTAATGAGCAGTTCTTC
TRBV15,TRBJ1-1,.,.,CATSRDRGGLREAFF,TGTGCCACCAGCAGAGATCGGGGCGGACTCCGTGAAGCTTTCTTT
TRBV19,TRBJ2-5,.,.,CASSIRAGAGPETQYF,TGTGCCAGTAGTATTCGGGCAGGAGCTGGTCCGGAGACCCAGTACTTC
TRBV5-6,TRBJ1-2,.,.,CASSSSIVGYTF,TGTGCCAGCAGTTCATCTATCGTGGGCTACACCTTC
TRBV9,TRBJ2-2,.,.,CASSVGTNTGELFF,TGTGCCAGCAGCGTAGGCACGAACACCGGGGAGCTGTTTTTT
TRBV5-1,TRBJ2-3,.,.,CASSLSLRAGNTDTQYF,TGCGCCAGCAGTTTATCTCTCCGGGCCGGGAACACAGATACGCAGTATTTT
TRBV19,TRBJ2-1,TRBD2,.,CASRVTSGGANEQFF,TGTGCCAGTAGAGTCACTAGCGGGGGGGCCAATGAGCAGTTCTTC
TRBV10-3,TRBJ2-5,.,once,CAISQGTETQYF,TGTGCCATCTCCCAGGGGACGGAGACCCAGTACTTC
TRBV18,TRBJ2-5,TRBD1,.,CASSPLGTGALQETQYF,TGTGCCAGCTCACCCCTAGGGACAGGGGCCCTCCAAGAGACCCAGTACTTC
TRBV5-1,TRBJ2-5,TRBD1,.,CASSFGDRGRETQYF,TGCGCCAGCAGCTTCGGTGACAGGGGGCGAGAGACCCAGTACTTC
TRBV2,TRBJ2-5,.,.,CVIGGDKETQYF,TGTGTGATTGGGGGTGATAAAGAGACCCAGTACTTC
TRBV4-2,TRBJ2-3,.,.,CASSPHLSSTDTQYF,TGTGCCAGCAGCCCACATCTGTCAAGCACAGATACGCAGTATTTT
TRBV9,TRBJ1-2,TRBD1,.,CASSATGANYGYTF,TGTGCCAGCAGCGCGACAGGGGCGAATTATGGCTACACCTTC
TRBV7-3,TRBJ2-7,.,.,CASSFWVEYEQYF,TGTGCCAGCAGCTTTTGGGTTGAGTACGAGCAGTACTTC
TRBV4-1,TRBJ2-7,.,.,CASSQDGYGAYEQYF,TGCGCCAGCAGCCAAGACGGCTACGGGGCCTACGAGCAGTACTTC
TRBV7-9,TRBJ2-3,TRBD2,.,CASSLLAGVTTDTQYF,TGTGCCAGCAGCTTGTTGGCGGGGGTTACCACAGATACGCAGTATTTT
TRBV5-1,TRBJ2-2,.,.,CASSAENTGELFF,TGCGCCAGCAGCGCGGAGAACACCGGGGAGCTGTTTTTT
TRBV9,TRBJ1-1,.,few,CASSVAGRLNTEAFF,TGTGCCAGCAGCGTAGCGGGCAGGCTGAACACTGAAGCTTTCTTT
TRBV7-2,TRBJ2-7,.,.,CASSPHDWRVEQYF,TGTGCCAGCAGCCCCCACGACTGGCGGGTCGAGCAGTACTTC
TRBV7-6,TRBJ1-1,TRBD1,.,CASSLGYQGAGTEAFF,TGTGCCAGCAGCTTAGGCTACCAGGGGGCTGGCACTGAAGCTTTCTTT
TRBV27,TRBJ2-7,.,.,CASSLVVAKVYEQYF,TGTGCCAGCAGCCTAGTGGTGGCGAAGGTCTACGAGCAGTACTTC
TRBV11-2,TRBJ1-2,TRBD1,.,CASSLERGLGYTF,TGTGCCAGCAGCTTAGAGAGGGGGCTTGGCTACACCTTC
TRBV2,TRBJ2-3,TRBD2,.,CASSTSGRAWEDTQYF,TGTGCCAGCTCGACTAGCGGGAGGGCCTGGGAAGATACGCAGTATTTT
TRBV7-6,TRBJ2-5,.,.,CASSLYRHPQETQYF,TGTGCCAGCAGCTTATATCGGCATCCCCAAGAGACCCAGTACTTC
TRBV20-1,TRBJ1-1,.,.,CSALEGRAFF,TGCAGTGCTCTTGAGGGTAGAGCTTTCTTT
TRBV6-6,TRBJ2-6,TRBD1,.,CASRLTGGASNVLTF,TGTGCCAGCAGACTAACAGGGGGTGCGTCCAACGTCCTGACTTTC
TRBV7-9,TRBJ2-5,.,.,CASSTPGQRRGETQYF,TGTGCCAGCAGCACACCTGGGCAGCGGAGAGGGGAGACCCAGTACTTC
TRBV5-1,TRBJ2-2,.,.,CASSLQQANTGELFF,TGCGCCAGCAGCTTACAACAGGCAAACACCGGGGAGCTGTTTTTT
TRBV10-3,TRBJ2-3,.,.,CAISGGADTQYF,TGTGCCATCAGTGGGGGAGCAGATACGCAGTATTTT
TRBV4-1,TRBJ2-7,TRBD1,.,CASSQEDRVLYEQYF,TGCGCCAGCAGCCAAGAAGACAGGGTCCTCTACGAGCAGTACTTC
TRBV27,TRBJ2-1,TRBD1,.,CASSSTGTGYNEQFF,TGTGCCAGCAGTTCGACCGGGACAGGGTACAATGAGCAGTTCTTC
TRBV19,TRBJ2-1,.,once,CASGLRGSSYNEQFF,TGTGCCAGTGGCTTGAGGGGGTCGTCCTACAATGAGCAGTTCTTC
TRBV7-9,TRBJ2-3,.,.,CASSSQVWRRTDTQYF,TGTGCCAGCAGCTCCCAGGTTTGGAGGCGGACAGATACGCAGTATTTT
TRBV9,TRBJ2-3,.,.,CASSAQTTDTQYF,TGTGCCAGCAGCGCACAGACCACAGATACGCAGTATTTT
TRBV6-5,TRBJ2-7,TRBD2,once,CATSRGGSGIIEQYF,TGTGCCACCTCACGCGGAGGGAGCGGGATAATAGAGCAGTACTTC
TRBV9,TRBJ2-3,.,once,CASSERGTTDTQYF,TGTGCCAGCAGCGAACGGGGAACCACAGATACGCAGTATTTT
TRBV7-9,TRBJ2-7,.,.,CASSLAPGVSYEQYF,TGTGCCAGCAGCTTAGCCCCAGGAGTTTCCTACGAGCAGTACTTC
TRBV4-2,TRBJ2-1,.,.,CASSQGQGTSYNEQFF,TGTGCCAGCAGCCAAGGGCAGGGGACCTCCTACAATGAGCAGTTCTTC